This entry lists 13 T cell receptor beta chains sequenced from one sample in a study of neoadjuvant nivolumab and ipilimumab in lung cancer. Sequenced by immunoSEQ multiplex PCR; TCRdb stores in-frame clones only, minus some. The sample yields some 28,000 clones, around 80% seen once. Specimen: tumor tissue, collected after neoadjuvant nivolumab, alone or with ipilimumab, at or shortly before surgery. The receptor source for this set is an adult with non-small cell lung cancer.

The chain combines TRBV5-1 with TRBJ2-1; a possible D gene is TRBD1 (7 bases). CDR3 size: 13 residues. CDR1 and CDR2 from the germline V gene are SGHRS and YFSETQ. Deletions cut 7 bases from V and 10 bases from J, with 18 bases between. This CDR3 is CASQPSGGGEQFF. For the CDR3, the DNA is TGCGCCAGCCAGCCATCCGGAGGGGGCGAGCAGTTCTTC.

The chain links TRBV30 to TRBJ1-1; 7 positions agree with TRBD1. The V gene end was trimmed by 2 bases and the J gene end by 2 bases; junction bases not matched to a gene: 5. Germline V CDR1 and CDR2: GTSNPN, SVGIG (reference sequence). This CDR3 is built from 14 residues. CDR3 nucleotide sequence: TGTGCCTGGAGTAGGACAGGTACTAACACTGAAGCTTTCTTT. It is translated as CAWSRTGTNTEAFF.

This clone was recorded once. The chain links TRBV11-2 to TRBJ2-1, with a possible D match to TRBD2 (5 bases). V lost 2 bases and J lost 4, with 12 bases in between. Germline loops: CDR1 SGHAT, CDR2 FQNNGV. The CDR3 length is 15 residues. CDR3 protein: CASSLRAEPYNEQFF. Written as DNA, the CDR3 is TGTGCCAGCAGCTTAAGAGCGGAACCTTACAATGAGCAGTTCTTC. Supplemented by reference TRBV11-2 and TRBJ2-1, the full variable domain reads EAGVAQSPRYKIIEKRQSVAFWCNPISGHATLYWYQQILGQGPKLLIQFQNNGVVDDSQLPKDRFSAERLKGVDSTLKIQPAKLEDSAVYLCASSLRAEPYNEQFFGPGTRLTVL.

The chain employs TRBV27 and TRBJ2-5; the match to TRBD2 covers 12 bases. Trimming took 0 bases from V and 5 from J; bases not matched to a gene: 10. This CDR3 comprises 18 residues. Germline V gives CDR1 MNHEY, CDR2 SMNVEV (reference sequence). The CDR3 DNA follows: TGTGCCAGCAGTTTATCCGGGCTAGCGGGGGGGTTTCGGGAGACCCAGTACTTC. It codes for CASSLSGLAGGFRETQYF.

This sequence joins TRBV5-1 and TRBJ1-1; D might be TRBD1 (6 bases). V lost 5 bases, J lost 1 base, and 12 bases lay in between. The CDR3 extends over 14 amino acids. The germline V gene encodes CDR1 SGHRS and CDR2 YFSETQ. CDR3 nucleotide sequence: TGCGCCAGCAGGTCGGGGGGCGGGAACACTGAAGCTTTCTTT. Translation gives CASRSGGGNTEAFF.

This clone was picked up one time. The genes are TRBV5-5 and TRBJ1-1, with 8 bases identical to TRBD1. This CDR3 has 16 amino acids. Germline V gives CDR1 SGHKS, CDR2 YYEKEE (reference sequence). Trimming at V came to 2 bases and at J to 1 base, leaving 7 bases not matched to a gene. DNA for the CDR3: TGTGCCAGCAGCTTTAGGACAGGGATCTGGAACACTGAAGCTTTCTTT. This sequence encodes CASSFRTGIWNTEAFF.

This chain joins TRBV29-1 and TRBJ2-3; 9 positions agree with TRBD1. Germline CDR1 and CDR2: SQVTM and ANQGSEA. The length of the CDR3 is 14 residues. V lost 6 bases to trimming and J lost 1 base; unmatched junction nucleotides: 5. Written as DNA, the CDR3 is TGCAGCGTCGACAGGGGGTATGGCACAGATACGCAGTATTTT. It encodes CSVDRGYGTDTQYF.

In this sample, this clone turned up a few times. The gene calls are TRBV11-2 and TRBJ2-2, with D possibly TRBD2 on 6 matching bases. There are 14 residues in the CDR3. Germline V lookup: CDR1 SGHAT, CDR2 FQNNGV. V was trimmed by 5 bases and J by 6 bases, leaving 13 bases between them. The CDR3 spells CASSMRGGSGELFF. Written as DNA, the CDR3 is TGTGCCAGCAGCATGCGGGGTGGATCCGGGGAGCTGTTTTTT.

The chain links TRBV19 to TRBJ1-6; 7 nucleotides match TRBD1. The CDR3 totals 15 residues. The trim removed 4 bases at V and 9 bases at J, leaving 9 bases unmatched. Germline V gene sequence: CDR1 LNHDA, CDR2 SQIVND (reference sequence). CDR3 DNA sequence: TGTGCCAGTAGTACCCGACAGGGCAGTATTTCACCCCTCCACTTT. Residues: CASSTRQGSISPLHF.

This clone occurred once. The CDR3 region is CASRRQGAFYGYTF. The CDR3 DNA sequence: TGTGCCAGCAGGCGACAGGGGGCTTTCTATGGCTACACCTTC. The chain joins TRBV6-1 to TRBJ1-2, with 10 nucleotides matching TRBD1. Germline lookup yields CDR1 MNHNS and CDR2 SASEGT. The V segment lost 6 bases and the J segment 4 bases; nucleotides outside the gene matches: 5. The CDR3 runs to 14 residues.

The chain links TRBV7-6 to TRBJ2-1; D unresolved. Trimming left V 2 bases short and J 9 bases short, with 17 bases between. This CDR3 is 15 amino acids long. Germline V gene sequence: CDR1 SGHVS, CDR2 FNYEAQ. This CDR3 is CASSLLLSSFGEQFF. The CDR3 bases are TGTGCCAGCAGCTTACTGCTTTCGTCCTTTGGTGAGCAGTTCTTC.

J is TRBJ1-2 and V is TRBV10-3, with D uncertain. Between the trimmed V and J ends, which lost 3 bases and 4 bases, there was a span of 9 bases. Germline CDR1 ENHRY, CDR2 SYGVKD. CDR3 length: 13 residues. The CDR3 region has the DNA TGTGCCATCAGTGACGAGGGTGTCTATGGCTACACCTTC. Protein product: CAISDEGVYGYTF.

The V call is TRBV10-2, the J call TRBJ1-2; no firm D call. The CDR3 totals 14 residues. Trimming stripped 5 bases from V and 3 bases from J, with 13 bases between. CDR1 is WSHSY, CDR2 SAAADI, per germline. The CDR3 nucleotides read TGCGCCAGCAGTAACCTGTTTGCGGACTATGGCTACACCTTC. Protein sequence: CASSNLFADYGYTF.